This TCR beta chain was observed in a study of T cell repertoires in cytomegalovirus infection. Study details: It was the public TCR beta signatures that indicated both CMV infection and matching HLA type. Regarding the study as a whole: Using cumulative public TCR beta family frequency, the authors identified those who carried CMV together with the relevant HLA.

TCRdb reanalysed the reads using MiXCR and keeps one entry per CDR3 protein. Of some 400,000 distinct CDR3 sequences listed, approximately 32% are singletons. There are 16 residues in the CDR3. The J segment lost 3 bases and the V segment lost 5 bases, leaving 9 bases of the junction unmatched. Germline lookup yields CDR1 SSHAT and CDR2 FNYEAQ (reference sequence). About this clonotype itself: Its specificity is unknown.

This TCR was recovered from a human donor in good health (CMV status not recorded). Some clones in this sample may be carry-over from other donors' samples. Sequencing was carried out using PBMCs. This chain joins TRBV7-7 and TRBJ2-7, with 11 bases lining up with TRBD1. The CDR3 nucleotides are TGTGCCAGCAGCCCAGCCCGGACAGGGGGCGGCTACGAGCAGTACTTC. Its translation is CASSPARTGGGYEQYF.